This T cell receptor (beta chain) was recovered during a study of OX40 agonist ivuxolimab in advanced cancers. Across the whole study: The patients' treatment was ivuxolimab, an agonistic anti-OX40 (CD134) antibody. Intravenous ivuxolimab at 0.01 to 10 mg/kg was given to patients every 2 weeks.

Exclusion applied to patients with autoimmune disease history or systemic immunosuppression. Per germline, CDR1 SGDLS and CDR2 YYNGEE. There are 16 residues in the CDR3. Germline trimming cut 0 bases from V and 6 bases from J; bases unmatched to any gene: 11. Using immunoSEQ multiplex PCR, the repertoire was profiled, and TCRdb retains in-frame clones only, with some absent. Among 50,000 or so clones listed, about four fifths were seen once. The sequences come from CD4+ or CD8+ T cells sorted from blood, collected in a trial of the OX40 agonist ivuxolimab. J is TRBJ2-7 and V is TRBV9; 8 bases align to TRBD1. The receptor comes from an adult with an advanced solid tumor such as melanoma, head and neck, liver or kidney cancer. CDR3 loop: CASSVASDRDFREQYF. For the CDR3, the DNA is TGTGCCAGCAGCGTAGCGTCGGACAGGGATTTCCGCGAGCAGTACTTC.